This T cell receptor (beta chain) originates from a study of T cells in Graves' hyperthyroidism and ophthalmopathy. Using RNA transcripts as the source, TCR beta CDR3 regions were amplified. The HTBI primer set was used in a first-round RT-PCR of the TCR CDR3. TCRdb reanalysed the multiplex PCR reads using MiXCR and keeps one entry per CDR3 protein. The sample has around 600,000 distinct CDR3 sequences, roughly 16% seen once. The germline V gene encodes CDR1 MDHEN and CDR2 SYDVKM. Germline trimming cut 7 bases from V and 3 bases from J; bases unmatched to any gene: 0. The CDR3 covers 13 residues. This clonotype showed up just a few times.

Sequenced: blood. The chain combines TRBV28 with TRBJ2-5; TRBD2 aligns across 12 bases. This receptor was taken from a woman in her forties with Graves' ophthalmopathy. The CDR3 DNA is TGTGCCAGCACTAGCGGGGGGGAAGAGACCCAGTACTTC. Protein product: CASTSGGEETQYF.